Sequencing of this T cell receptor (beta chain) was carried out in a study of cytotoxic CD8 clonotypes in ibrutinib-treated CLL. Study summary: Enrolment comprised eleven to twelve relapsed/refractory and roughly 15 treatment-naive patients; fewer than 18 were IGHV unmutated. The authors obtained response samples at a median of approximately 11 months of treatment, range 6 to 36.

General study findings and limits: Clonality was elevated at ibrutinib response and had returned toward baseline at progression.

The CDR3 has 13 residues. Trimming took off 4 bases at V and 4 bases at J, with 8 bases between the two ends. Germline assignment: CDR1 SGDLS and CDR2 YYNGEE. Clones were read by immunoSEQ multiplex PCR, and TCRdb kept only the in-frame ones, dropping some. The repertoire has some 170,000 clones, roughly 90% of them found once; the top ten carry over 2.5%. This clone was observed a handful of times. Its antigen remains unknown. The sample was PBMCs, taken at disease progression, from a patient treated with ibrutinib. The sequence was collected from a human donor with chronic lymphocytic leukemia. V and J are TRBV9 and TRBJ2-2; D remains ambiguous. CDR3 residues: CASSSGVTGELFF. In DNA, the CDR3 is TGTGCCAGCAGCAGTGGTGTCACCGGGGAGCTGTTTTTT.